The entry that follows covers one T cell receptor beta chain sequence. The sample originates from a study of blood T cell repertoires in COVID-19. Study at large: PBMCs, B-cell-depleted T cells, or T cells were the source of the cDNA or gDNA that made up the material.

Method: immunoSEQ multiplex PCR; TCRdb's copy keeps in-frame clones and lacks some. This table holds around 70,000 clones, around nine tenths found once. V lost 3 bases, J lost 2 bases, and 14 bases lay in between. This CDR3 has 15 residues. Germline loops: CDR1 MNHEY, CDR2 SVGEGT. The TCR was taken from a man aged 45-60 years with active COVID-19. The gene calls are TRBV6-2 or TRBV6-3 and TRBJ2-7, with D possibly TRBD2 on 6 matching bases. Sample: peripheral blood. The CDR3 nucleotides are TGTGCCAGCAGTTATAGTGGGAGGTGGACCTACGAGCAGTACTTC. Residues: CASSYSGRWTYEQYF.